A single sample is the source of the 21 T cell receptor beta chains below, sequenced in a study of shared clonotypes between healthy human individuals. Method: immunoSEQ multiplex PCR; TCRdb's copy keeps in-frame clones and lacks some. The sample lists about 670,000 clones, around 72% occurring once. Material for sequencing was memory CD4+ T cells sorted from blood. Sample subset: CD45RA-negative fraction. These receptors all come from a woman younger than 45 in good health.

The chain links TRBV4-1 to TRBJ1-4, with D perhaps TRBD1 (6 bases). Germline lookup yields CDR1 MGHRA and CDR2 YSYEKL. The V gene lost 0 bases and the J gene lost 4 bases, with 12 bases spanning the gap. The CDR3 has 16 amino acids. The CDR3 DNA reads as TGCGCCAGCAGCCAAGATCGGACAGTAAATAATGAAAAACTGTTTTTT. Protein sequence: CASSQDRTVNNEKLFF.

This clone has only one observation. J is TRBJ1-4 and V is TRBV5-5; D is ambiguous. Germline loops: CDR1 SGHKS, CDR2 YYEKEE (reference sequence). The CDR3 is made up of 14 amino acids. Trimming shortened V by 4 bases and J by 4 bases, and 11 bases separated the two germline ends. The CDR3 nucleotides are TGTGCCAGCAGCCCTCTGGGCCTTAATGAAAAACTGTTTTTT. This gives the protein CASSPLGLNEKLFF.

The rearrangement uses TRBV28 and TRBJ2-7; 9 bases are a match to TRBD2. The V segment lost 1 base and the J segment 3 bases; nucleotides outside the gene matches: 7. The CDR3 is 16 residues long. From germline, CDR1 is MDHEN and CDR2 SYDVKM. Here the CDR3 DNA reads TGTGCCAGCAGTTTATTTGGTAGCGGGAGCGTCTACGAGCAGTACTTC. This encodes CASSLFGSGSVYEQYF.

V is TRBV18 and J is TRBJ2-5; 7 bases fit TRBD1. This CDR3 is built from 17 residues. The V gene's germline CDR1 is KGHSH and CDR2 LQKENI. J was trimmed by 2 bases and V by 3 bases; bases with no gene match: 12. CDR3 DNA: TGTGCCAGCTCACCGAGTGGACAGGTCCTATTTCAAGAGACCCAGTACTTC. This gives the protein CASSPSGQVLFQETQYF.

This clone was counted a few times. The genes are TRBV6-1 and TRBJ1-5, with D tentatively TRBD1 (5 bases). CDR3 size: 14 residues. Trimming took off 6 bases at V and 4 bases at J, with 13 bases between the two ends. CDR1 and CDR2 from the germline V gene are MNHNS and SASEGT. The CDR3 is CASRIDSLNQPQHF. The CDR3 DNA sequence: TGTGCCAGCAGGATCGACAGTCTTAATCAGCCCCAGCATTTT.

CDR3 loop: CASRDQGNTIYF. The CDR3 bases are TGTGCCAGCAGGGATCAGGGAAACACCATATATTTT. This chain connects TRBV7-9 to TRBJ1-3; no clear D. Germline loops: CDR1 SEHNR, CDR2 FQNEAQ (reference sequence). V shed 6 bases and J shed 4 bases, with 7 bases lying between them. This CDR3 comprises 12 residues.

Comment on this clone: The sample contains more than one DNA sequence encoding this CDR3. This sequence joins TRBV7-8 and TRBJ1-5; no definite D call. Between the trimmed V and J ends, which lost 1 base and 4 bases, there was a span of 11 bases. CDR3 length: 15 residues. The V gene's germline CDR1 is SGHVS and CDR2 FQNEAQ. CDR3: CASSLGRVGNQPQHF. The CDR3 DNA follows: TGTGCCAGCAGCTTAGGTAGGGTAGGGAATCAGCCCCAGCATTTT.

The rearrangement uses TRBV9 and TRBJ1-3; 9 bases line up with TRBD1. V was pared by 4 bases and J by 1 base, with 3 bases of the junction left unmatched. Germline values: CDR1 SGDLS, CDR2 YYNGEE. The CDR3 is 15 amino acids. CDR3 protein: CASSNRGRSGNTIYF. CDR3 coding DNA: TGTGCCAGCAGCAACAGGGGGCGGTCTGGAAACACCATATATTTT. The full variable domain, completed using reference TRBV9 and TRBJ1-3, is DSGVTQTPKHLITATGQRVTLRCSPRSGDLSVYWYQQSLDQGLQFLIQYYNGEERAKGNILERFSAQQFPDLHSELNLSSLELGDSALYFCASSNRGRSGNTIYFGEGSWLTVV.

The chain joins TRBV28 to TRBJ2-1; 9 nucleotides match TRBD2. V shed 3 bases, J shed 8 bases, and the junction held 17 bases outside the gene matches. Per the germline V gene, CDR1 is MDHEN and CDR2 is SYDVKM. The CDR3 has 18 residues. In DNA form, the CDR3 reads TGTGCCAGCAGTTTGGGGAAATTAGCGGGAGCATCCCCCCATGAGCAGTTCTTC. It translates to CASSLGKLAGASPHEQFF.

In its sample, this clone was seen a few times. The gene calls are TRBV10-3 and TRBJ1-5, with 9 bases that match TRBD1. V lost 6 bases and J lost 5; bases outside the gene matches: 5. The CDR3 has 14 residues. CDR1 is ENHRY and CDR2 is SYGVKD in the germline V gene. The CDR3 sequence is CAISSDRGYQPQHF. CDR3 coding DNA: TGTGCCATCAGCTCGGACAGGGGTTATCAGCCCCAGCATTTT.

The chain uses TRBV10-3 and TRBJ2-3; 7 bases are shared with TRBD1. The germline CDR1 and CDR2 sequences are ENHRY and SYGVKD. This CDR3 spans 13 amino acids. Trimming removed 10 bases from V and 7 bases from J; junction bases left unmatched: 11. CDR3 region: CATWDSTLNTQYF. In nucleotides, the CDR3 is TGTGCCACTTGGGACAGCACATTAAATACGCAGTATTTT.

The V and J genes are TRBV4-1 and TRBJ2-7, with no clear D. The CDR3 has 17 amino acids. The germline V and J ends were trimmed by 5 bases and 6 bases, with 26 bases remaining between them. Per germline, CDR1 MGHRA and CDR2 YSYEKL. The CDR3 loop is CASSDRQFRVRRSEQYF. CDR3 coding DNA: TGCGCCAGCAGCGACCGGCAGTTTAGAGTGAGACGGTCCGAGCAGTACTTC.

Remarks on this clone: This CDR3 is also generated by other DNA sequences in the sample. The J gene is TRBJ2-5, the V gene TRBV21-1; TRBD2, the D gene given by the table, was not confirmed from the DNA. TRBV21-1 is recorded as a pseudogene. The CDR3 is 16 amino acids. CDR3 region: CASSNWTSGTGETQYF. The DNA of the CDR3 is TGTGCCAGCAGCAATTGGACCAGCGGTACGGGGGAGACCCAGTACTTC.

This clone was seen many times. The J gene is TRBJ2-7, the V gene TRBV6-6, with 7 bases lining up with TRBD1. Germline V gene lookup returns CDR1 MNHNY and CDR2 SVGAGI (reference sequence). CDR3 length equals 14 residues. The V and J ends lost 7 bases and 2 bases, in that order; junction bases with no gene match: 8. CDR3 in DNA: TGTGCCAGCACAGGGGGACAGCTCCCCTACGAGCAGTACTTC. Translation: CASTGGQLPYEQYF.

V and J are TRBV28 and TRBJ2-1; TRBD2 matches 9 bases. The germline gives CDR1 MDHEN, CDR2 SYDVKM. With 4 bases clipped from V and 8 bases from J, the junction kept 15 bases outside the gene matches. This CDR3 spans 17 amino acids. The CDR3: CASSSPAFSGSLDEQFF. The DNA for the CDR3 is TGTGCCAGCAGTTCCCCAGCTTTTAGCGGGAGTTTGGATGAGCAGTTCTTC.

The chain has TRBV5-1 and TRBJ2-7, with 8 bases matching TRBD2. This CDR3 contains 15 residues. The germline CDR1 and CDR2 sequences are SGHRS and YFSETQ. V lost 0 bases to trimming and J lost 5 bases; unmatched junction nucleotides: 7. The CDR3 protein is CASSLVTAGGNEQYF. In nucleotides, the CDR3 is TGCGCCAGCAGCTTGGTAACGGCGGGAGGTAACGAGCAGTACTTC.

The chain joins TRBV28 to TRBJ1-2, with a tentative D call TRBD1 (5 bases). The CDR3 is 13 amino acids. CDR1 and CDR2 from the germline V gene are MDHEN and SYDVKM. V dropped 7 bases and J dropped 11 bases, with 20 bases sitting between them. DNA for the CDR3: TGTGCCAGCATTGAAGGGGTGTCCAGGGTGTACACCTTC. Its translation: CASIEGVSRVYTF.

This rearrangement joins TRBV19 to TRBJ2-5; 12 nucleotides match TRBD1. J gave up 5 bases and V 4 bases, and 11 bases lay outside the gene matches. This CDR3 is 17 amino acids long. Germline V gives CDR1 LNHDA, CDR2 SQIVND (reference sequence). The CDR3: CASSKTPGQGARETQYF. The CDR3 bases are TGTGCCAGTAGTAAGACCCCGGGACAGGGGGCGCGGGAGACCCAGTACTTC.

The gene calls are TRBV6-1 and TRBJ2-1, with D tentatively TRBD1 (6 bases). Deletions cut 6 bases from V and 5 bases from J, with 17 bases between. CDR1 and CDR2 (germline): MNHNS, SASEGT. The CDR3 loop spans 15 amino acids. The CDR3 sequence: CASRRQTGTNNEQFF. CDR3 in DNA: TGTGCCAGCAGGCGACAGACAGGAACCAACAATGAGCAGTTCTTC.

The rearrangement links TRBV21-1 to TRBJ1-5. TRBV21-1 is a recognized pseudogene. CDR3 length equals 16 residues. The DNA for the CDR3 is TGTGCCAGCAGGAAGGAGAACCTTAATAGCAATCAGCCCCAGCATTTT. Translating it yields CASRKENLNSNQPQHF.

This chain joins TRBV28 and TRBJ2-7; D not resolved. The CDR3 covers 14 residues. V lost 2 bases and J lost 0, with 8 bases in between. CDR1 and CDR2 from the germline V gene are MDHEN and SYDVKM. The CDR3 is CASSLRRTSYEQYF. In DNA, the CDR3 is TGTGCCAGCAGTTTAAGGAGAACCTCCTACGAGCAGTACTTC.